These T cell receptor beta chains were read from a single sample in a study of cytomegalovirus exposure and HLA in healthy donors. Here immunoSEQ multiplex PCR was the method, and the copy in TCRdb shows in-frame clones only, minus some. The sample has around 160,000 clones, around 78% seen once; the top ten hold less than 1.2%. The specimen was PBMCs. The receptors were sampled from a woman between 35 and 50 years old in good health and CMV-seronegative. The CDR3 runs from the conserved cysteine through the conserved F or W.

v_call cdr3_aa
TRBV16 CASRVLGGRDSYNEQFF
TRBV4-2 CASSQASGSGEQFF
TRBV19 CASSILQGSDGYTF
TRBV7-9 CASSGREAQETQYF
TRBV6-5 CASSYREGNTDTQYF
TRBV12-5 CASGLAGDRGQETQYF
TRBV11-1 CASSLQGLNTEAFF
TRBV7-2 CASSLDQGRIGGYTF
TRBV6-6 CASSSGTGGWGYTF
TRBV7-6 CASSSGQGMGTEAFF
TRBV19 CASSRDRVRADTQYF
TRBV7-9 CASSLVAGTDTQYF
TRBV9 CASAAGPSGNTIYF
TRBV7-2 CASSLSGMGTDTRYF
TRBV5-1 CASSLEGTYEQYF
TRBV5-4 CASSLGGTGTTEAFF
TRBV6-1 CASSELETGADTQYF
TRBV6-1 CASSGQGLAGRNEQFF
TRBV15 CATSRDRQGANTGELFF
TRBV2 CASSEQGSGANVLTF
TRBV11-2 CASSLRTGLPTDTQYF
TRBV27 CASSRGGNYGYTF
TRBV27 CASRLIGGVRELFF
TRBV19 CATGTGGILTGNTIYF
TRBV5-1 CASRDSDRSEGYTF
TRBV7-2 CASSFWTGRAGELFF
TRBV6-1 CASSEGVAGGWIETQYF
TRBV10-1 CASSMGGTGRNQPQHF
TRBV6-1 CASSDPPGLANYGYTF
TRBV7-3 CASSLEGVTGGTEAFF
TRBV5-1 CASSLGANEQYF
TRBV5-1 CASSPGEGIPEAFF
TRBV19 CASSGDYRGYEQYF
TRBV21-1 CASKWTGGGIQYF
TRBV28 CASSASGQGGGYTF
TRBV6-5 CASSYTSGGEQYF
TRBV5-1 CASSRRAGGGDEQFF
TRBV19 CASRGQGYTEAFF
TRBV5-1 CASSLAPARGQFF
TRBV30 CAWSVAGWEQYF
TRBV5-4 CASSPRVAGGPYEQYF
TRBV30 CAWVGRASYEQYF
TRBV30 CAWRILAGGSGELFF
TRBV5-1 CASSLTSGTGELFF
TRBV7-9 CASSLGAGGKQFF